This record concerns one T cell receptor (beta chain) sequence. Its antigen is not identified. TCRdb's copy holds only in-frame clones and misses some; the assay was immunoSEQ multiplex PCR. This sample has about 130,000 clones; roughly 79% occur once, and the top ten carry roughly 27%. The sample originates from a study of cytomegalovirus exposure and HLA in healthy donors. At the level of the study: The platform used for the roughly 110 validation repertoires matched that of the approximately 710 first-cohort repertoires, a later analysis reported. Study-wide points: A few CMV-associated chains proved CMV antigen-specific in vitro.

Germline V gene sequence: CDR1 SGHKS, CDR2 YYEKEE (reference sequence). The CDR3 runs 15 residues. V was cut by 6 bases and J by 3 bases, with 19 bases left in between. The chain carries TRBV5-5 and TRBJ2-7; tentative D call: TRBD2 (5 bases). The sequencing input was PBMCs. The receptor was derived from a man between 25 and 39 years old in good health and CMV-seropositive. CDR3 sequence: CASTYGPVGSYEQYF. The CDR3 DNA reads as TGTGCCAGCACCTATGGGCCTGTTGGGAGCTACGAGCAGTACTTC.